The clone carrying this TCR beta chain has ten or more counts. Seattle cases were enrolled at active infection and followed longitudinally. This sample is part of a study of blood T cell repertoires in COVID-19. On the study more broadly: Sites in the United States, Italy and Spain provided acute and convalescent COVID-19 samples. From T cells, B-cell-depleted T cells, or PBMCs came the material, which was cDNA or gDNA.

In the study's own analysis: The authors estimated nucleated cell counts from reference gene primer amplification. Method: immunoSEQ multiplex PCR; TCRdb's copy keeps in-frame clones and lacks some. V and J calls and clone size are copied from that table; D and trimming were computed from the DNA. Altogether hundreds of thousands of clones are present, around 92% being singletons, with the ten largest covering less than 3.5%. The CDR3 totals 19 residues. This TCR came from a woman between 25 and 40 years old with COVID-19, enrolled during active disease. Sequenced: peripheral blood. V is TRBV21-1 and J is TRBJ2-2; TRBD1, the D gene given by the table, was not confirmed from the DNA. TRBV21-1 is described as a pseudogene. CDR3 region: CASSKGPDRGVGGTGELFF. The DNA of the CDR3 is TGTGCCAGCAGCAAAGGACCGGACAGGGGAGTAGGAGGCACCGGGGAGCTGTTTTTT.